The clone carrying this T cell receptor (beta chain) was counted at least ten times. The record originates from a study of T cells in Graves' hyperthyroidism and ophthalmopathy. Researchers took RNA transcripts and amplified the TCR beta CDR3 regions from them. Carried out on the TCR CDR3, a first-round RT-PCR used the HTBI primer set. A single record per CDR3 protein comes from TCRdb applying MiXCR to the multiplex PCR reads. Among over 250,000 distinct CDR3 sequences listed, around 22% were seen once. The CDR3 sequence is 13 residues long. V was clipped by 3 bases and J by 5 bases, with 11 bases between them. CDR1 and CDR2 (germline): MDHEN, SYDVKM.

This chain joins TRBV28 and TRBJ2-7, with D tentatively TRBD2 (6 bases). The source is a man younger than 45 with Graves' ophthalmopathy. The sample was blood. The CDR3 DNA reads TGTGCCAGCAGTTTGGGGCGGGATCACGAGCAGTACTTC. This codes for CASSLGRDHEQYF.